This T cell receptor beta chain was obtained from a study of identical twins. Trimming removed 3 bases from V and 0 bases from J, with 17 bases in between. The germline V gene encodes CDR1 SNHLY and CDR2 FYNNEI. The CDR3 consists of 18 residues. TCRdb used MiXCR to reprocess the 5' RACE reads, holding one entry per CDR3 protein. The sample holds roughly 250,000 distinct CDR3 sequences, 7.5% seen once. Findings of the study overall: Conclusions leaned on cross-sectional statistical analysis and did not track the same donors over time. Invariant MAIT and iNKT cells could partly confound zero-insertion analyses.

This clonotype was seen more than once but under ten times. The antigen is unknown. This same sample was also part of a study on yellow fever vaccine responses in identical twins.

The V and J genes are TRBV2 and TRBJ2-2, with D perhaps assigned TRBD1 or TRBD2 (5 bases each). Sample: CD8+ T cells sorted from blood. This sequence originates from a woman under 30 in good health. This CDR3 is CASSDEVDGTSNTGELFF. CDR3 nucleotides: TGTGCCAGCAGTGACGAAGTAGACGGGACGTCGAACACCGGGGAGCTGTTTTTT.